This TCR beta chain originates from a study of CD8 T cells in ankylosing spondylitis. Study-level findings and limits: Disease-linked clones reportedly concentrated significantly in matched ankylosing spondylitis synovial fluid. Some motif variants had been reported before (in reactive arthritis synovial fluid and blood). There was a TCR beta motif, made of 7 or 8 highly homologous variants, that appeared characteristic of ankylosing spondylitis blood.

This clonotype occurred many times. Its antigen is not identified. By quantitative 5'-RACE with molecular barcodes, the TCR beta libraries were made. TCRdb re-called the 5' RACE reads through MiXCR, storing one row per CDR3 protein. This sample yields over 110,000 distinct CDR3 sequences, of which approximately 8.4% are seen a single time; under 7.5% belongs to the top ten. Per germline, CDR1 MNHEY and CDR2 SMNVEV (reference sequence). The CDR3 is 18 residues long. After removal of 2 bases from V and 4 bases from J, the junction contained 8 bases not matched to a gene. The rearrangement joins TRBV27 to TRBJ2-2; 12 nucleotides line up with TRBD2. This TCR derives from a male donor with ankylosing spondylitis. Sequenced material: synovial fluid, either unsorted or a sorted T cell fraction (not recorded which). The CDR3 sequence is CASSLTLPTSGSTGELFF. For the CDR3, the DNA is TGTGCCAGCAGTTTAACACTACCGACTAGCGGGAGCACCGGGGAGCTGTTTTTT.